This T cell receptor beta chain was sequenced during a study of CD8 T cells in Susac syndrome. Study conclusions and caveats: Across the total CD8+ repertoires, sixteen Susac-specific public clones were found. The CD8+ TEMRA repertoires yielded five such clones.

Of note for this clonotype: What it recognizes is unknown.

The authors reverse transcribed 0.5 to 1 ug RNA with random hexamers. Each CDR3 protein is one row after TCRdb ran MiXCR on the immunoSEQ multiplex PCR reads. The sample lists approximately 80,000 distinct CDR3 sequences; roughly 94% were seen once. CDR3 length: 15 amino acids. V lost 0 bases to trimming and J lost 3 bases, with 10 bases between them. Germline assignment: CDR1 SGDLS and CDR2 YYNGEE. Diagnostic criteria defined recently for definite or probable disease were met by the Susac syndrome patients. What was sequenced was CD8+ T cells from PBMCs. This TCR was sampled from a human donor with Susac syndrome. V and J are TRBV9 and TRBJ2-1; D is possibly TRBD1 or TRBD2 (5 bases each). For the CDR3, the DNA is TGTGCCAGCAGCGTAGAGAGGGGCAGCTACAATGAGCAGTTCTTC. It translates to CASSVERGSYNEQFF. The full variable domain, completed using reference TRBV9 and TRBJ2-1, is DSGVTQTPKHLITATGQRVTLRCSPRSGDLSVYWYQQSLDQGLQFLIQYYNGEERAKGNILERFSAQQFPDLHSELNLSSLELGDSALYFCASSVERGSYNEQFFGPGTRLTVL.